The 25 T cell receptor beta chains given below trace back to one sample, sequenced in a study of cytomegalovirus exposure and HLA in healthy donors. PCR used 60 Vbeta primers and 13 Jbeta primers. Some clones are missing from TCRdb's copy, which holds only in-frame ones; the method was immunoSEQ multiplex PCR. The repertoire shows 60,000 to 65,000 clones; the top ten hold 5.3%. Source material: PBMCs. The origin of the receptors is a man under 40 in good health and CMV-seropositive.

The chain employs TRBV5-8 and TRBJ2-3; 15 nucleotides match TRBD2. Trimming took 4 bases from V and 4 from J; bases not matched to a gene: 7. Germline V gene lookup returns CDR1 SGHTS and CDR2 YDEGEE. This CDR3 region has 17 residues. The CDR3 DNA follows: TGTGCCAGCAGCGTTGGACTAGCGGGAGGGCCGCCAGATACGCAGTATTTT. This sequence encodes CASSVGLAGGPPDTQYF.

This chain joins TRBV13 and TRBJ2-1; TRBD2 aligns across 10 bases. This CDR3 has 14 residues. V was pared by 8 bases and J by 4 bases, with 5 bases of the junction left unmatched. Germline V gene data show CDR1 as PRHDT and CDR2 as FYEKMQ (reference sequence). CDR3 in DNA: TGTGCCAGCGTTAGCGGGGGGTCGTACAATGAGCAGTTCTTC. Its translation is CASVSGGSYNEQFF. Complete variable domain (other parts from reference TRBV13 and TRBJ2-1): AAGVIQSPRHLIKEKRETATLKCYPIPRHDTVYWYQQGPGQDPQFLISFYEKMQSDKGSIPDRFSAQQFSDYHSELNMSSLELGDSALYFCASVSGGSYNEQFFGPGTRLTVL.

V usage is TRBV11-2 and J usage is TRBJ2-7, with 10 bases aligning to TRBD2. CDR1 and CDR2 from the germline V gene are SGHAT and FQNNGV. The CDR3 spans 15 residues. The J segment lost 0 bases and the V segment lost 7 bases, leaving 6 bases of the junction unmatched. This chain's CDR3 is CASTRSGGVSYEQYF. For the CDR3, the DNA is TGTGCCAGCACCCGAAGCGGGGGGGTCTCCTACGAGCAGTACTTC.

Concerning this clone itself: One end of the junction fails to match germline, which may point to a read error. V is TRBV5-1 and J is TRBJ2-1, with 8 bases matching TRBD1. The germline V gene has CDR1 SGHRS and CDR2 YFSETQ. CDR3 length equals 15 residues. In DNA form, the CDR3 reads TGCGCCAGCAGCTTCGACAGGGGCTCCGACAATGAGCAGTTCTTC. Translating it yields CASSFDRGSDNEQFF. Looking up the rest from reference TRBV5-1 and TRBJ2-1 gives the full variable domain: KAGVTQTPRYLIKTRGQQVTLSCSPISGHRSVSWYQQTPGQGLQFLFEYFSETQRNKGNFPGRFSGRQFSNSRSEMNVSTLELGDSALYLCASSFDRGSDNEQFFGPGTRLTVL.

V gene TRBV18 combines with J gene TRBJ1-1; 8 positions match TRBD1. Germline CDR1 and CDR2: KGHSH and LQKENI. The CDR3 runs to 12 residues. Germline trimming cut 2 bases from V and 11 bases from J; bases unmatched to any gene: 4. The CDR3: CASSPLQGEAFF. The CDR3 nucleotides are TGTGCCAGCTCACCATTACAGGGGGAGGCTTTCTTT.

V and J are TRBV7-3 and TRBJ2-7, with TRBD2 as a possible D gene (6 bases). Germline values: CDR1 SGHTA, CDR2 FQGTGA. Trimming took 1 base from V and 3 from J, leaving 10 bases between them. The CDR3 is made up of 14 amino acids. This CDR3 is CASSLIGGNYEQYF. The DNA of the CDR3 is TGTGCCAGCAGCTTAATTGGCGGGAACTACGAGCAGTACTTC.

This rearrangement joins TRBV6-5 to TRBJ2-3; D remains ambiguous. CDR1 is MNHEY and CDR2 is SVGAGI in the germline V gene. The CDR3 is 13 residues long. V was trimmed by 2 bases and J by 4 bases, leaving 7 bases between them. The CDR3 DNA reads TGTGCCAGCAGTTACCCTCCCCCAGATACGCAGTATTTT. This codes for CASSYPPPDTQYF.

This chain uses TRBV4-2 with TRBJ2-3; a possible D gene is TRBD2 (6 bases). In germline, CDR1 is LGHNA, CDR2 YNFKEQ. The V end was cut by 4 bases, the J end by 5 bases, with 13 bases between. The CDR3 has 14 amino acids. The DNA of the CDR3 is TGTGCCAGCAGCCGATCTAGCGAGGGAGATACGCAGTATTTT. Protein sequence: CASSRSSEGDTQYF.

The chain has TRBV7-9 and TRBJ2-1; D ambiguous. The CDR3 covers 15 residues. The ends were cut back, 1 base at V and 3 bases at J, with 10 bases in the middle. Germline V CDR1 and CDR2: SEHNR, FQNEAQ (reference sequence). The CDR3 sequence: CASSLDLTFYNEQFF. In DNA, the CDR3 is TGTGCCAGCAGCTTAGATCTGACTTTCTACAATGAGCAGTTCTTC.

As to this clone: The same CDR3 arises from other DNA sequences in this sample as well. The CDR3 spells CASSLESVGLAYEQYF. The CDR3 coding sequence is TGTGCCAGCAGCTTAGAAAGCGTAGGACTAGCGTACGAGCAGTACTTC. This rearrangement joins TRBV11-2 to TRBJ2-7, with 9 bases lining up with TRBD2. The germline gives CDR1 SGHAT, CDR2 FQNNGV. The CDR3 covers 16 residues. Unmatched junction bases numbered 7, after V lost 0 bases and J lost 4 bases.

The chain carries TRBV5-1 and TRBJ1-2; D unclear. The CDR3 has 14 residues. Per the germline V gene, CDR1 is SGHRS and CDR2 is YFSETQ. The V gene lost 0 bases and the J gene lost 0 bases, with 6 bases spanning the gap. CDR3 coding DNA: TGCGCCAGCAGCTTGGCCACGGCTAACTATGGCTACACCTTC. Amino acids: CASSLATANYGYTF.

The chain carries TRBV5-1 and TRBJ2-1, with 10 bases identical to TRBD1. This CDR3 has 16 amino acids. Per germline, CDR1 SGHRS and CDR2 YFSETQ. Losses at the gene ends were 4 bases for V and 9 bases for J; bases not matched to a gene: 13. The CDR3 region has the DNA TGCGCCAGCAGCCACGGACAGGGGGGGATTTTGGGTGAGCAGTTCTTC. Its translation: CASSHGQGGILGEQFF.

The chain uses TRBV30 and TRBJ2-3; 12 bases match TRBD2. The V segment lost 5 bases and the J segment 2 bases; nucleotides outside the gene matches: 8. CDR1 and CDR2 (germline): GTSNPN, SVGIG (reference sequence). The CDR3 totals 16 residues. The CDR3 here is CAWSRGLAGPTDTQYF. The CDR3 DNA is TGTGCCTGGTCCCGAGGACTAGCGGGACCCACAGATACGCAGTATTTT.

The CDR3 nucleotides read TGTGCCAGCAGCGGGGGACTAGCGGGACCCTACGAGCAGTACTTC. It codes for CASSGGLAGPYEQYF. V and J are TRBV9 and TRBJ2-7; TRBD2 matches at 13 bases. This CDR3 has 15 amino acids. J lost 2 bases, V lost 3 bases, and 2 bases had no gene match. CDR1 and CDR2 (germline): SGDLS, YYNGEE. The full variable domain, with the rest looked up from reference TRBV9 and TRBJ2-7, is DSGVTQTPKHLITATGQRVTLRCSPRSGDLSVYWYQQSLDQGLQFLIQYYNGEERAKGNILERFSAQQFPDLHSELNLSSLELGDSALYFCASSGGLAGPYEQYFGPGTRLTVT.

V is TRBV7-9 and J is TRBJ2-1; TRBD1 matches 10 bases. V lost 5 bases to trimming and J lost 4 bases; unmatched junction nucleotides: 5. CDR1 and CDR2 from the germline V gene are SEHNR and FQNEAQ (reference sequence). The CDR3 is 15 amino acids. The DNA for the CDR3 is TGTGCCAGCAGCGCCCCGGGACAGGGGTACAATGAGCAGTTCTTC. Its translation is CASSAPGQGYNEQFF. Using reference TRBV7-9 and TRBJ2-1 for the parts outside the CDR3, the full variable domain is DTGVSQNPRHKITKRGQNVTFRCDPISEHNRLYWYRQTLGQGPEFLTYFQNEAQLEKSRLLSDRFSAERPKGSFSTLEIQRTEQGDSAMYLCASSAPGQGYNEQFFGPGTRLTVL.

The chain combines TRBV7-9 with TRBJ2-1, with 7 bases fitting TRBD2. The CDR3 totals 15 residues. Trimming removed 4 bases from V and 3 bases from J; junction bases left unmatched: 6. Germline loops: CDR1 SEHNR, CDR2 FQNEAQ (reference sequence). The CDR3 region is CASSSPIAGYNEQFF. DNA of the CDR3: TGTGCCAGCAGCTCCCCGATAGCGGGCTACAATGAGCAGTTCTTC.

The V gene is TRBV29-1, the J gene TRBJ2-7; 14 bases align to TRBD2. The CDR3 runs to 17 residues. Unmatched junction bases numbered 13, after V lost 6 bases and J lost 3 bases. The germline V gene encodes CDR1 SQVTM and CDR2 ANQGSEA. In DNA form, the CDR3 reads TGCAGCGTCATTAGGGGACTAGCGGGAGCTGGGGTCTACGAGCAGTACTTC. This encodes CSVIRGLAGAGVYEQYF.

For the CDR3, the DNA is TGTGCCAGCAGCTTAGATCTCGGGCAGGGGTATGGCTACACCTTC. It translates to CASSLDLGQGYGYTF. J is TRBJ1-2 and V is TRBV7-9; perhaps TRBD1 as D (6 bases). Germline loops: CDR1 SEHNR, CDR2 FQNEAQ (reference sequence). The CDR3 contains 15 residues. The V and J ends lost 1 base and 5 bases respectively, with 14 bases between them.

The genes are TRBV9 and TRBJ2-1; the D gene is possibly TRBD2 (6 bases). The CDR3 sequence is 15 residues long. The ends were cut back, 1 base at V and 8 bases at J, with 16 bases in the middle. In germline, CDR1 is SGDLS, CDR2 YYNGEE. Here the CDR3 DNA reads TGTGCCAGCAGCGTAAATGAGGGAGGAAGGTATGAGCAGTTCTTC. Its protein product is CASSVNEGGRYEQFF.

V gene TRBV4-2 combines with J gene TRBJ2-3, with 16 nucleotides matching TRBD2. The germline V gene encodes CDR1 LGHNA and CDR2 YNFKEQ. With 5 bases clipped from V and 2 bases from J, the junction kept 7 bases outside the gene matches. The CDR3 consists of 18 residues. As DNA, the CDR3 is TGTGCCAGCAGCTTGGGACTAGCGGGAGGGCCGTCCACAGATACGCAGTATTTT. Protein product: CASSLGLAGGPSTDTQYF.

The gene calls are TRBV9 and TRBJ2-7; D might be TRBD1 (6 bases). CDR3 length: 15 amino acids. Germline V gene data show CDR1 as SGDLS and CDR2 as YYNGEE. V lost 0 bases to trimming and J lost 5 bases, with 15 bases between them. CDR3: CASSVGGLGYDEQYF. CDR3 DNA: TGTGCCAGCAGCGTAGGGGGGCTGGGGTACGACGAGCAGTACTTC. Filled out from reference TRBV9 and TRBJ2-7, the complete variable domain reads DSGVTQTPKHLITATGQRVTLRCSPRSGDLSVYWYQQSLDQGLQFLIQYYNGEERAKGNILERFSAQQFPDLHSELNLSSLELGDSALYFCASSVGGLGYDEQYFGPGTRLTVT.

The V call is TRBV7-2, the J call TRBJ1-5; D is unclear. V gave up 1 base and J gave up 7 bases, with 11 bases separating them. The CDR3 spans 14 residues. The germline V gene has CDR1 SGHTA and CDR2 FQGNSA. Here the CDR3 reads CASSLDSWAQPQHF. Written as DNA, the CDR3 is TGTGCCAGCAGCTTAGATTCTTGGGCCCAGCCCCAGCATTTT.

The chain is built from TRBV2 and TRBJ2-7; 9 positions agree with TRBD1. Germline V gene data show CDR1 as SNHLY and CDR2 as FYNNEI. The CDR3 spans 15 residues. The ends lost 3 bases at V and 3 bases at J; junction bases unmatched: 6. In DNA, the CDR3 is TGTGCCAGCAGTGATGAGGGGACAGGGCACTACGAGCAGTACTTC. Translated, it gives CASSDEGTGHYEQYF.

The CDR3, as DNA: TGTGCCAGCAGTGAAGCCCGGACAGATACGCAGTATTTT. Protein product: CASSEARTDTQYF. The chain couples TRBV6-1 to TRBJ2-3; D is ambiguous. V was cut by 0 bases and J by 3 bases, with 4 bases left in between. The CDR3 covers 13 residues. The germline CDR1 and CDR2 sequences are MNHNS and SASEGT.

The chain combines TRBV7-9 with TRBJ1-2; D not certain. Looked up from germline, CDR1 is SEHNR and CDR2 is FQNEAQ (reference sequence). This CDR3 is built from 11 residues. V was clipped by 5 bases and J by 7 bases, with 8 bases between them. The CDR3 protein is CASSLQFGYTF. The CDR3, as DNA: TGTGCCAGCAGCCTCCAGTTTGGCTACACCTTC.